The present T cell receptor beta chain was sequenced within a study of OX40 agonist ivuxolimab in advanced cancers. The wider study: Having had anti-PD-1, anti-PD-L1 or anti-CTLA-4 therapy before was allowed, and over 35% had some.

Germline loops: CDR1 MNHEY, CDR2 SMNVEV (reference sequence). This CDR3 has 14 residues. V was trimmed by 6 bases and J by 8 bases, leaving 19 bases between them. Libraries were prepared by immunoSEQ multiplex PCR; TCRdb keeps only in-frame clonotypes and omits some of them. The table shows 85,000 to 130,000 clones, with 75% to 95% occurring only once. The genes are TRBV27 and TRBJ1-2; maybe TRBD1 (5 bases). The clonotype was recovered from an adult with an advanced solid tumor such as melanoma, head and neck, liver or kidney cancer. The source was CD4+ or CD8+ T cells sorted from blood, collected in a trial of the OX40 agonist ivuxolimab. The CDR3 DNA follows: TGTGCCAGCAGCCCCGACAGAGTAGGGGTCGGCTACACCTTC. Encoded protein: CASSPDRVGVGYTF.